The sequence of this T cell receptor beta chain was determined in a study of blood T cell repertoires in COVID-19. The wider study: Samples taken during acute and convalescent COVID-19 were collected in the United States, Italy and Spain.

Comment on this clone: Additional DNA sequences in this sample encode the identical CDR3.

After removal of 5 bases from V and 5 bases from J, the junction contained 6 bases not matched to a gene. This CDR3 region has 15 residues. In germline, CDR1 is SGHTA, CDR2 FQGTGA. Repertoires were generated with immunoSEQ multiplex PCR, while TCRdb's copy carries only in-frame clones and drops some. The profile shows roughly 190,000 clones, roughly four fifths of them singletons. The J gene is TRBJ2-3, the V gene TRBV7-3, with TRBD2 matching over 11 bases. The TCR originated in a middle-aged woman with COVID-19, enrolled during active disease. Material: peripheral blood. This CDR3 is CASSRSGGAVDTQYF. The CDR3 DNA sequence: TGTGCCAGCAGCCGTAGCGGGGGGGCGGTAGATACGCAGTATTTT.